Included here is one TCR beta chain sequence, with context. The antigen is undetermined. This entry is derived from a study of shared clonotypes between healthy human individuals. Regarding the study as a whole: Sequencing depth was expected to affect clonotype sharing among donors. Larger estimated richness was generally seen in naive subsets than in memory subsets.

Assay execution took place at the deep level. The method was immunoSEQ multiplex PCR; TCRdb's version includes in-frame clones alone and lacks a portion of them. Found here are some 1,400,000 clones, more than 95% of them singletons; the top ten hold approximately 1.2%. Negatively enriched CD4+ T cells were divided by CD45RA into naive and memory. This CDR3 region has 14 residues. Trimming removed 1 base from V and 3 bases from J, with 10 bases in between. In germline, CDR1 is SGHDT, CDR2 YYEEEE. The receptor was derived from a man aged 25-45 years in good health. Material for sequencing was naive CD4+ T cells sorted from blood. As to subset: CD45RA+ positively selected. V gene TRBV5-6 combines with J gene TRBJ1-2; D uncertain. Here the CDR3 reads CASSLPRRDYGYTF. The CDR3 DNA follows: TGTGCCAGCAGCTTGCCTCGGCGTGACTATGGCTACACCTTC.